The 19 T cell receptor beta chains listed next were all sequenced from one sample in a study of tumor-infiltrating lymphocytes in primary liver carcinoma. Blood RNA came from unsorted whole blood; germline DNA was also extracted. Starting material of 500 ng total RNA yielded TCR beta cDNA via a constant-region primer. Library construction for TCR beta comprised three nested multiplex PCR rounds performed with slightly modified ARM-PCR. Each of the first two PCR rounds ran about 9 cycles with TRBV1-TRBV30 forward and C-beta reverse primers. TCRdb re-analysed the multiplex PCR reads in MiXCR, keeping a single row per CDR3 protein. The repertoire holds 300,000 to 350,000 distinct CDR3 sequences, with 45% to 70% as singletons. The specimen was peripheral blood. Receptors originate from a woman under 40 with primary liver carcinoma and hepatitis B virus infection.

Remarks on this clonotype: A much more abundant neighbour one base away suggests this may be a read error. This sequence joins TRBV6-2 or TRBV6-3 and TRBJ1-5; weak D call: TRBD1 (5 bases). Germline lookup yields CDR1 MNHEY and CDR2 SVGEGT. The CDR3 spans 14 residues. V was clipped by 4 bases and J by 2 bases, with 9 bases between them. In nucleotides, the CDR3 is TGTGCCAGCAGTTGCGGGGGGGGCAATCAGCCCCAGCATTTT. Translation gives CASSCGGGNQPQHF.

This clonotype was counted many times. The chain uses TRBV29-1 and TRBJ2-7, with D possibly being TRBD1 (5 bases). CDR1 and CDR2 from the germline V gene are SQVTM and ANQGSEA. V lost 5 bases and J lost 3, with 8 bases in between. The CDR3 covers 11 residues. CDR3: CSVTDSYEQYF. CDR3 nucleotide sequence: TGCAGCGTTACTGACAGCTACGAGCAGTACTTC.

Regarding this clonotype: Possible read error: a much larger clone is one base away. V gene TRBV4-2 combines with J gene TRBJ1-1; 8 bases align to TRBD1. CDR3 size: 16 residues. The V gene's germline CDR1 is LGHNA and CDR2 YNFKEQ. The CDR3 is CASSHPGTGVSGEVFF. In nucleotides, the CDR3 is TGTGCCAGCAGCCACCCCGGGACAGGTGTAAGCGGAGAAGTTTTCTTT.

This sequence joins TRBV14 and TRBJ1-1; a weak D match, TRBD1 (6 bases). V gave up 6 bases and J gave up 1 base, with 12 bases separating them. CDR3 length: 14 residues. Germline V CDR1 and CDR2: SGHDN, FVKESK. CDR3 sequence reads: CASSPGARNTEAFF. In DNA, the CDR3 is TGTGCCAGCAGTCCAGGGGCGCGGAACACTGAAGCTTTCTTT.

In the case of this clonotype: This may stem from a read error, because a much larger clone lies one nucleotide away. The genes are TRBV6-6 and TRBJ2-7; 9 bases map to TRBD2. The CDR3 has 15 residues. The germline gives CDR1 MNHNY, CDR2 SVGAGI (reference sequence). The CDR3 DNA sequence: TGTGCCGGCAGTGCCGTGACTAGCGGCTCCTACGAGCAGTACTTC. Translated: CAGSAVTSGSYEQYF.

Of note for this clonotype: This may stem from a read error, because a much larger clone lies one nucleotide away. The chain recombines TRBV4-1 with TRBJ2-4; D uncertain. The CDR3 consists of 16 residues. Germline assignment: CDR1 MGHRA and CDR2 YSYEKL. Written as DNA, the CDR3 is TGCGCCCGCAGCCAAGATAAGGTATTGGGATCAAACATTCAGTACTTC. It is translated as CARSQDKVLGSNIQYF.

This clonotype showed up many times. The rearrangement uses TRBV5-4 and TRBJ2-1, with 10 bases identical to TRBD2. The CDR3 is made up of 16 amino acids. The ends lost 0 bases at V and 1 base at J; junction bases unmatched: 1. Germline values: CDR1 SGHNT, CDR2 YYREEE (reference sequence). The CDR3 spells CASSLALAGSYNEQFF. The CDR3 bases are TGTGCCAGCAGCTTGGCACTAGCGGGATCCTACAATGAGCAGTTCTTC.

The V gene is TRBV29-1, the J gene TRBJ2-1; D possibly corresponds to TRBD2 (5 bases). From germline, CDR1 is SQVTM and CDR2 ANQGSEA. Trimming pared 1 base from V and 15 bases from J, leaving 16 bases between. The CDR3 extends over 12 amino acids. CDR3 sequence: CSVEAIGVVRFF. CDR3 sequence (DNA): TGCAGCGTTGAAGCCATCGGGGTTGTAAGGTTCTTC.

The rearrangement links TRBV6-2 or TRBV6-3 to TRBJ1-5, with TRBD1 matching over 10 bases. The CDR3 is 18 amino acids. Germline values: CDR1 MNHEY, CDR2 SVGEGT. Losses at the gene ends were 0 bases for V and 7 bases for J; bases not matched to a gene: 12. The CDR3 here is CASSYSLRQGAQRQPQHF. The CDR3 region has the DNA TGTGCCAGCAGTTACTCTCTTAGACAGGGGGCACAGAGACAGCCCCAGCATTTT.

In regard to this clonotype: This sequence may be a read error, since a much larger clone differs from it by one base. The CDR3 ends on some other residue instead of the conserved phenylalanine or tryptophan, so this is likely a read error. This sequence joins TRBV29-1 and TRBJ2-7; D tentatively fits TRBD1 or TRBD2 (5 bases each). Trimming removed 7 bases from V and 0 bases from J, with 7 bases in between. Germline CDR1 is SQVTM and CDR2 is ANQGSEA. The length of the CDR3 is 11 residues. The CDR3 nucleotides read TGCAGCGCCGGGGCCTCCTACGAGCAGTACCTC. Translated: CSAGASYEQYL.

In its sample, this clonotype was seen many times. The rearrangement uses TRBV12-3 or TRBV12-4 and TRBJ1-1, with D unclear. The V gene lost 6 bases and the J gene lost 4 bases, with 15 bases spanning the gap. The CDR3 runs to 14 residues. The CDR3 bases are TGTGCCAGCAGCCCGGATGGCGGTATCACTGAAGCTTTCTTT. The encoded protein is CASSPDGGITEAFF.

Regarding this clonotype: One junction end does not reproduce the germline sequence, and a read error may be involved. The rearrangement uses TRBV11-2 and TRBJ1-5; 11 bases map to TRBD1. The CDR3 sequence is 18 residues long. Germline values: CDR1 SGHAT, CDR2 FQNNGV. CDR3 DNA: TGTGCTAGCAGCTTTTGGACAGGGGGCACCTTGGGCAATCAGCCCCAGCATTTT. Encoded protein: CASSFWTGGTLGNQPQHF.

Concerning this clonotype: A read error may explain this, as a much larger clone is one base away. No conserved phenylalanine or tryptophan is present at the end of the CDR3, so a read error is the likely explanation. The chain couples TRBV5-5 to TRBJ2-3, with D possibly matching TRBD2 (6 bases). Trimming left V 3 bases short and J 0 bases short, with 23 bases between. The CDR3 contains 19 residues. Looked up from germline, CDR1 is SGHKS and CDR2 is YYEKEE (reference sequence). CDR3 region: CASSSPLGTETSSTDTQYS. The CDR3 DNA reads TGTGCCAGCAGCTCTCCCCTGGGGACTGAAACTTCTAGCACAGATACGCAGTATTCT.

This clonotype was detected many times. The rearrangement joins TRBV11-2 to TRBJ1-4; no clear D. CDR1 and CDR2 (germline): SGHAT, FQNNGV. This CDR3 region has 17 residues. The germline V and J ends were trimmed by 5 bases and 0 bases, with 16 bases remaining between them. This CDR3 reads CASSARHRFATNEKLFF. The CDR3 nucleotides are TGTGCCAGCAGCGCCAGGCACCGATTTGCAACTAATGAAAAACTGTTTTTT.

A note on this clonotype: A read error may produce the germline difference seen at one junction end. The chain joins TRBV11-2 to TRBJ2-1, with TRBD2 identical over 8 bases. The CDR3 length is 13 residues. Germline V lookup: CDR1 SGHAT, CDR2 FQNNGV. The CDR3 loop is CVSIDTSGLEQFF. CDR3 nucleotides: TGTGTCAGCATCGACACTAGCGGCCTCGAGCAGTTCTTC.

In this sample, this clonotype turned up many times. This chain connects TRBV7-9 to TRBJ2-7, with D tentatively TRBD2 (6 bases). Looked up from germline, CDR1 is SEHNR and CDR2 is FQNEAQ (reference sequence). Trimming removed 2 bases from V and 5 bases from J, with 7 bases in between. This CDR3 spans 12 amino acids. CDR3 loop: CASSLSGDEQYF. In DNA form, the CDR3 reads TGTGCCAGCAGCTTATCGGGGGACGAGCAGTACTTC.

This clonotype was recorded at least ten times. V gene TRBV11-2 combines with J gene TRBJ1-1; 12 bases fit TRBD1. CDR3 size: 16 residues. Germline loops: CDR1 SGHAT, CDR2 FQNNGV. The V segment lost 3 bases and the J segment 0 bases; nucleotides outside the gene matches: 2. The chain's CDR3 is CASSFGDRGLNTEAFF. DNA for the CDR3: TGTGCCAGCAGCTTTGGGGACAGGGGGCTGAACACTGAAGCTTTCTTT.

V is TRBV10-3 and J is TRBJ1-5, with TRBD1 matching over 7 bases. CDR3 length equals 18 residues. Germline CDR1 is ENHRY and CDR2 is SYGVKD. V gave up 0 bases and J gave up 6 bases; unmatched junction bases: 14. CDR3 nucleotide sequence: TGTGCCATCAGTGAGTCTGGAGGGGGCCCCGGCTTAGGTCAGCCCCAGCATTTT. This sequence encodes CAISESGGGPGLGQPQHF.

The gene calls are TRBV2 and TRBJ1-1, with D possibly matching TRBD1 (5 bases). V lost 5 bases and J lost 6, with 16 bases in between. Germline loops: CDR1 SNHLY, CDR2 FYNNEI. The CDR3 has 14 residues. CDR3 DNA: TGTGCCAGCAGTCGTGACAGCCCCGGCGCTGAAGCTTTCTTT. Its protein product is CASSRDSPGAEAFF.